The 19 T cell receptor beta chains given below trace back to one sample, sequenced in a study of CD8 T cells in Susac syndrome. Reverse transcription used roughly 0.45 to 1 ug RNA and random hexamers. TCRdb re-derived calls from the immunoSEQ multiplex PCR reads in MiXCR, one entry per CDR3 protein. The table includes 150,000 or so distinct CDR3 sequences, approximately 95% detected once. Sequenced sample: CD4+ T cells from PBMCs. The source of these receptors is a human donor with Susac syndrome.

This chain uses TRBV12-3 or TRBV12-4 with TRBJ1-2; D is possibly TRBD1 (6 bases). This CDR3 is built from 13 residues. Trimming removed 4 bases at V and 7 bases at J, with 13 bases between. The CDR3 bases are TGTGCCAGCAGTTGGGAGGGGGGCCGTGGCTACACCTTC. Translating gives CASSWEGGRGYTF.

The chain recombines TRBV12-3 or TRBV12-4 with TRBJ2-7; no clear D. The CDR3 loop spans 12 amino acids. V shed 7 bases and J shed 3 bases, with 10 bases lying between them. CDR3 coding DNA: TGTGCCAGCACCCCGGACGGCTACGAGCAGTACTTC. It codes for CASTPDGYEQYF.

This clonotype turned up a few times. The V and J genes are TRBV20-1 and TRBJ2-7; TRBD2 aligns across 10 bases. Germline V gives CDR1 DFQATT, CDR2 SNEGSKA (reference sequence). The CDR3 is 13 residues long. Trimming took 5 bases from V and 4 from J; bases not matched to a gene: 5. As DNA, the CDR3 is TGCAGTGCTTCTAGCGGGGGTGTGTACGAGCAGTACTTC. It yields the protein CSASSGGVYEQYF.

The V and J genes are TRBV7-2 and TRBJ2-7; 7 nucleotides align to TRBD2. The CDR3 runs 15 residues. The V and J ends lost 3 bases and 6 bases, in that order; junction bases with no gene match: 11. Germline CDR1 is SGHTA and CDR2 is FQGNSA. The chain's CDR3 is CASSFAGTIKGEQYF. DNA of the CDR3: TGTGCCAGCAGCTTCGCCGGGACTATTAAGGGCGAGCAGTACTTC.

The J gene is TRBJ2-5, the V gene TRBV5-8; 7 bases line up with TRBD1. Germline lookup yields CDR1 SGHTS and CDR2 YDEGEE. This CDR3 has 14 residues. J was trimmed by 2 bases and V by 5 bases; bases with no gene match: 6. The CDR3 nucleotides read TGTGCCAGCAGTTCGTACAGGGGTCAAGAGACCCAGTACTTC. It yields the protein CASSSYRGQETQYF.

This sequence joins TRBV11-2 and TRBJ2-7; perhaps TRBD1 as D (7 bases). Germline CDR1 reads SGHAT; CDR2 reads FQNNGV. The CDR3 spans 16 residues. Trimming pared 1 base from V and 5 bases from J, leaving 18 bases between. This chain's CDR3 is CASSLGSWQGGNEQYF. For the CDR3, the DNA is TGTGCCAGCAGCTTAGGGTCATGGCAGGGGGGAAACGAGCAGTACTTC.

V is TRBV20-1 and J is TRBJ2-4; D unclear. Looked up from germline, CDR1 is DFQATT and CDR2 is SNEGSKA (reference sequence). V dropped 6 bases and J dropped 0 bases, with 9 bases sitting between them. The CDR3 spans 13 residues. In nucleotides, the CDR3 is TGCAGTGCATACCGGTTAGCCAAAAACATTCAGTACTTC. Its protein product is CSAYRLAKNIQYF.

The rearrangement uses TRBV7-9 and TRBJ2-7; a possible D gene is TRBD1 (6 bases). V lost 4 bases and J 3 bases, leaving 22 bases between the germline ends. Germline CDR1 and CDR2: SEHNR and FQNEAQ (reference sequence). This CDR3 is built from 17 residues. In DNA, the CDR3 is TGTGCCAGCAGCTGGAAACAGGGAGACCCTCTCTTCTACGAGCAGTACTTC. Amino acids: CASSWKQGDPLFYEQYF.

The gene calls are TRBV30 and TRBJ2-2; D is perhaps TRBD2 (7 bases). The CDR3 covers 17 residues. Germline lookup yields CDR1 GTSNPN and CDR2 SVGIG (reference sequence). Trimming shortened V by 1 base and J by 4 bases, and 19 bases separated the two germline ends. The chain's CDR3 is CAWSALKGGQATGELFF. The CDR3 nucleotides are TGTGCCTGGAGTGCCTTGAAGGGGGGGCAGGCCACCGGGGAGCTGTTTTTT.

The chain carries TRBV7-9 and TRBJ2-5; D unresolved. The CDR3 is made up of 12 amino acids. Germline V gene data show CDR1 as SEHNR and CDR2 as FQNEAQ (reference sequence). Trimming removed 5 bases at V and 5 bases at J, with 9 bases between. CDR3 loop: CASSPAMETQYF. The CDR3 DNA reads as TGTGCCAGCAGCCCCGCGATGGAGACCCAGTACTTC.

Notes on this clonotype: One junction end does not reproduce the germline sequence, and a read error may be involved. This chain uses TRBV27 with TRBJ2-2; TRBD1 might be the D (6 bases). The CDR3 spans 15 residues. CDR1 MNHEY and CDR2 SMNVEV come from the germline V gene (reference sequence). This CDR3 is CASTLRQANTGELFF. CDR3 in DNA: TGTGCCAGCACTTTACGACAGGCGAACACCGGGGAGCTGTTTTTT.

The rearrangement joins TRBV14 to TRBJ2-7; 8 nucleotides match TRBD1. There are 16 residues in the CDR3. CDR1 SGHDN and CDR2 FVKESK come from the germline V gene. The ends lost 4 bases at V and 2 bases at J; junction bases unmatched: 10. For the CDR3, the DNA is TGTGCCAGCAGCCCATTTATACCGGGACAGGCCTACGAGCAGTACTTC. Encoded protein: CASSPFIPGQAYEQYF.

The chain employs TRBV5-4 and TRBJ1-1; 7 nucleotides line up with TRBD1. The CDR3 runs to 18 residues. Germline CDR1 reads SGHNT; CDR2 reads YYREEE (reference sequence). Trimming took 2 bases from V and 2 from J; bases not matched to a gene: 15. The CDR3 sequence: CASSFNWGPRTGNTEAFF. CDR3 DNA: TGTGCCAGCAGCTTTAATTGGGGCCCGCGGACAGGCAACACTGAAGCTTTCTTT.

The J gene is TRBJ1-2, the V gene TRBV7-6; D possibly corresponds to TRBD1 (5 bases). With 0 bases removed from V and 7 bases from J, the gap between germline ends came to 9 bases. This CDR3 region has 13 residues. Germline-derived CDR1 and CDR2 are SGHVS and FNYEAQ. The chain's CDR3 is CASSLAQEGGYTF. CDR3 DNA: TGTGCCAGCAGCTTAGCACAGGAAGGTGGCTACACCTTC.

This CDR3 reads CASSLEYGYTF. CDR3 DNA sequence: TGTGCCAGCAGTTTAGAGTATGGCTACACCTTC. This chain connects TRBV12-3 or TRBV12-4 to TRBJ1-2; D is ambiguous. The CDR3 sequence is 11 residues long. Trimming cost V 1 base and J 5 bases, with 2 bases left between them.

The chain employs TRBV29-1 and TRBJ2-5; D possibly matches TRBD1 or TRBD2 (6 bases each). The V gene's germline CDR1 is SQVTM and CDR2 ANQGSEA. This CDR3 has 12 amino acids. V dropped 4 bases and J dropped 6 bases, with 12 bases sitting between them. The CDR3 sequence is CSVGGAGKTQYF. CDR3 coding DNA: TGCAGCGTTGGGGGGGCAGGGAAGACCCAGTACTTC.

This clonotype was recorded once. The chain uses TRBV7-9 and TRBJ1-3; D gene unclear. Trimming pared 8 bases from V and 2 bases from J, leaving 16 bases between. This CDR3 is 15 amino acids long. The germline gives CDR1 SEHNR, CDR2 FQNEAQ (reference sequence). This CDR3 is CASGTSDGTGNTIYF. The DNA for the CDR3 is TGTGCCAGCGGTACCTCGGACGGAACTGGAAACACCATATATTTT.

The CDR3 DNA sequence: TGTGCCAGCAGCCAAGGAAGGGGAGGGGCCGGGGAGCTGTTTTTT. It is translated as CASSQGRGGAGELFF. V usage is TRBV3-1 and J usage is TRBJ2-2; 7 bases are shared with TRBD2. The CDR3 is 15 residues long. The germline CDR1 and CDR2 sequences are LGHDT and YNNKEL (reference sequence). Trimming cost V 1 base and J 6 bases; bases outside gene matches: 5.

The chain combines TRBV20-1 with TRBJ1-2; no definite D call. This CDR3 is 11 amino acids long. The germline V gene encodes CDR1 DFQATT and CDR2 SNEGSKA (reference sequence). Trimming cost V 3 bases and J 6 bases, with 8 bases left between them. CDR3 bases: TGCAGTGCTAGTTCTAGGAATGGCTACACCTTC. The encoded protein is CSASSRNGYTF.